A selection of T cell receptor beta chains follows, all from one sample in a study of blood T cell repertoires in COVID-19. Method: immunoSEQ multiplex PCR; TCRdb's copy keeps in-frame clones and lacks some. The profile covers 140,000 to 150,000 clones, with 80% to 90% appearing a single time and roughly 2.9% taken by the ten largest. Sequenced sample: peripheral blood. The origin of the receptors is a man in his 60s with active or convalescent COVID-19. CDR3s include the opening cysteine and the closing phenylalanine or tryptophan. Fields, in order: D gene, V gene, clone size, J gene, CDR3 protein, CDR3 DNA. The D gene is left open where the match is weak. Clone size is stated in some rows and not others, as once, few, many or a class when expanded.

D gene: -; V gene: TRBV5-4; clone size: -; J gene: TRBJ1-3; CDR3 protein: CATGGDGNTIYF; CDR3 DNA: TGTGCCACGGGGGGCGACGGAAACACCATATATTTT
D gene: -; V gene: TRBV7-2; clone size: -; J gene: TRBJ2-2; CDR3 protein: CASSFASTGELFF; CDR3 DNA: TGTGCCAGCAGCTTCGCGTCGACCGGGGAGCTGTTTTTT
D gene: TRBD1; V gene: TRBV28; clone size: -; J gene: TRBJ1-2; CDR3 protein: CASSYGTDYGYTF; CDR3 DNA: TGTGCCAGCAGTTATGGGACAGACTATGGCTACACCTTC
D gene: TRBD1; V gene: TRBV19; clone size: -; J gene: TRBJ2-1; CDR3 protein: CASSINRGDEQFF; CDR3 DNA: TGTGCCAGTAGTATAAACAGGGGCGATGAGCAGTTCTTC
D gene: -; V gene: TRBV29-1; clone size: -; J gene: TRBJ1-3; CDR3 protein: CSAREQGGSGNTIYF; CDR3 DNA: TGCAGCGCTAGAGAACAGGGTGGCTCTGGAAACACCATATATTTT
D gene: -; V gene: TRBV28; clone size: few; J gene: TRBJ1-1; CDR3 protein: CATIQGYTEAFF; CDR3 DNA: TGTGCCACCATACAGGGATACACTGAAGCTTTCTTT
D gene: -; V gene: TRBV5-1; clone size: few; J gene: TRBJ2-7; CDR3 protein: CASSFGALTSYEQYF; CDR3 DNA: TGCGCCAGCAGTTTTGGGGCGTTGACCTCCTACGAGCAGTACTTC
D gene: -; V gene: TRBV10-3; clone size: -; J gene: TRBJ1-6; CDR3 protein: CASKGEGSSPLHF; CDR3 DNA: TGTGCCTCTAAAGGGGAGGGGAGTTCACCCCTCCACTTT
D gene: TRBD2; V gene: TRBV27; clone size: -; J gene: TRBJ2-2; CDR3 protein: CASSHSLAGTNTGELFF; CDR3 DNA: TGTGCCAGCAGCCACTCCTTAGCGGGGACCAACACCGGGGAGCTGTTTTTT
D gene: TRBD2; V gene: TRBV28; clone size: -; J gene: TRBJ2-5; CDR3 protein: CASHKGLAGAGTQYF; CDR3 DNA: TGTGCCAGCCATAAAGGACTAGCGGGAGCTGGTACCCAGTACTTC
D gene: -; V gene: TRBV19; clone size: -; J gene: TRBJ1-3; CDR3 protein: CASSPTTGSSGNTIYF; CDR3 DNA: TGTGCCAGTAGCCCAACGACAGGCAGCTCTGGAAACACCATATATTTT
D gene: TRBD2; V gene: TRBV11-2; clone size: -; J gene: TRBJ2-3; CDR3 protein: CASSVSGGADTQYF; CDR3 DNA: TGTGCCAGCAGCGTTAGCGGGGGTGCAGATACGCAGTATTTT
D gene: TRBD1; V gene: TRBV18; clone size: -; J gene: TRBJ2-5; CDR3 protein: CASSRDRGPETQYF; CDR3 DNA: TGTGCCAGCTCACGAGACAGGGGGCCTGAGACCCAGTACTTC
D gene: TRBD1; V gene: TRBV29-1; clone size: once; J gene: TRBJ1-5; CDR3 protein: CSPRDRARGPQHF; CDR3 DNA: TGCAGCCCGCGGGACAGAGCCCGGGGGCCCCAGCATTTT
D gene: TRBD1; V gene: TRBV5-3; clone size: -; J gene: TRBJ1-4; CDR3 protein: CARSHPGQGGKTNEKLFF; CDR3 DNA: TGTGCCAGAAGTCATCCGGGACAGGGAGGAAAAACTAATGAAAAACTGTTTTTT
D gene: TRBD2; V gene: TRBV7-2; clone size: -; J gene: TRBJ2-2; CDR3 protein: CASTPTSSTAGELFF; CDR3 DNA: TGTGCCAGCACCCCGACTAGCAGCACCGCCGGGGAGCTGTTTTTT
D gene: -; V gene: TRBV6-6; clone size: -; J gene: TRBJ1-4; CDR3 protein: CASRPEGVFEKLFF; CDR3 DNA: TGTGCCAGCAGACCGGAAGGGGTCTTTGAAAAACTGTTTTTT
D gene: TRBD1; V gene: TRBV28; clone size: once; J gene: TRBJ2-2; CDR3 protein: CASSFAGQGYTGELFF; CDR3 DNA: TGTGCCAGCAGTTTTGCGGGACAGGGGTACACCGGGGAGCTGTTTTTT
D gene: TRBD1; V gene: TRBV30; clone size: -; J gene: TRBJ1-4; CDR3 protein: CAWSLTGWDEKLFF; CDR3 DNA: TGTGCCTGGAGTCTGACAGGGTGGGATGAAAAACTGTTTTTT
D gene: TRBD1; V gene: TRBV7-9; clone size: -; J gene: TRBJ2-3; CDR3 protein: CASSLAPGGYDTQYF; CDR3 DNA: TGTGCCAGCAGCTTAGCCCCAGGGGGCTACGATACGCAGTATTTT
D gene: -; V gene: TRBV6-2/TRBV6-3; clone size: -; J gene: TRBJ2-3; CDR3 protein: CASSVLIRGDTQYF; CDR3 DNA: TGTGCCAGCAGCGTACTGATACGGGGGGATACGCAGTATTTT
D gene: -; V gene: TRBV7-6; clone size: -; J gene: TRBJ1-2; CDR3 protein: CASSPGDNYGYTF; CDR3 DNA: TGTGCCAGCAGCCCGGGGGACAACTATGGCTACACCTTC
D gene: -; V gene: TRBV11-2; clone size: -; J gene: TRBJ2-7; CDR3 protein: CASSLGTGPYEQYF; CDR3 DNA: TGTGCCAGCAGCTTAGGTACAGGGCCCTACGAGCAGTACTTC
D gene: -; V gene: TRBV6-5; clone size: few; J gene: TRBJ2-1; CDR3 protein: CASTRGALNNEQFF; CDR3 DNA: TGTGCCAGCACTCGGGGGGCCTTAAACAATGAGCAGTTCTTC
D gene: TRBD2; V gene: TRBV2; clone size: -; J gene: TRBJ2-7; CDR3 protein: CASRDSGGSSYEQYF; CDR3 DNA: TGTGCCAGCAGGGATAGCGGGGGGAGCTCCTACGAGCAGTACTTC
D gene: TRBD1; V gene: TRBV7-2; clone size: -; J gene: TRBJ1-2; CDR3 protein: CASSLEGAKGYTF; CDR3 DNA: TGTGCCAGCAGCTTAGAGGGGGCGAAGGGCTACACCTTC
D gene: -; V gene: TRBV6-6; clone size: -; J gene: TRBJ2-7; CDR3 protein: CASSRPRQAETYEQYF; CDR3 DNA: TGTGCCAGCAGTCGACCTAGACAGGCTGAAACCTACGAGCAGTACTTC
D gene: -; V gene: TRBV6-5; clone size: -; J gene: TRBJ2-2; CDR3 protein: CASSLRTGELFF; CDR3 DNA: TGTGCCAGCAGCCTCCGCACCGGGGAGCTGTTTTTT
D gene: -; V gene: TRBV27; clone size: -; J gene: TRBJ2-1; CDR3 protein: CASSLTGNSYNEQFF; CDR3 DNA: TGTGCCAGCAGTTTAACCGGGAACTCCTACAATGAGCAGTTCTTC
D gene: TRBD1; V gene: TRBV19; clone size: -; J gene: TRBJ1-3; CDR3 protein: CASIPGQAGNTIYF; CDR3 DNA: TGTGCCAGTATTCCGGGACAGGCTGGAAACACCATATATTTT
D gene: -; V gene: TRBV28; clone size: -; J gene: TRBJ1-4; CDR3 protein: CASTQGSTNEKLFF; CDR3 DNA: TGTGCCAGCACCCAGGGGTCTACCAATGAAAAACTGTTTTTT
D gene: TRBD1; V gene: TRBV4-2; clone size: few; J gene: TRBJ1-5; CDR3 protein: CASSQAGQGYQPQHF; CDR3 DNA: TGTGCCAGCAGCCAAGCGGGACAGGGATATCAGCCCCAGCATTTT
D gene: -; V gene: TRBV7-2; clone size: few; J gene: TRBJ1-4; CDR3 protein: CASSLERVPNEKLFF; CDR3 DNA: TGTGCCAGCAGCTTAGAGAGGGTCCCTAATGAAAAACTGTTTTTT
D gene: -; V gene: TRBV5-6; clone size: -; J gene: TRBJ2-7; CDR3 protein: CASSLGGGVEQYF; CDR3 DNA: TGTGCCAGCAGCTTGGGAGGGGGAGTCGAGCAGTACTTC
D gene: -; V gene: TRBV21-1; clone size: -; J gene: TRBJ1-2; CDR3 protein: CASSTRQGHFYGYTF; CDR3 DNA: TGTGCCAGCAGCACCCGACAGGGCCATTTCTATGGCTACACCTTC
D gene: TRBD1; V gene: TRBV7-3; clone size: -; J gene: TRBJ1-6; CDR3 protein: CASSLDPGQYNRSSYNSPLHF; CDR3 DNA: TGTGCCAGCAGCTTAGACCCGGGACAGTACAATAGAAGCTCCTATAATTCACCCCTCCACTTT
D gene: -; V gene: TRBV20-1; clone size: -; J gene: TRBJ1-5; CDR3 protein: CSASVVGGDQPQHF; CDR3 DNA: TGCAGTGCTAGTGTTGTTGGGGGGGATCAGCCCCAGCATTTT
D gene: -; V gene: TRBV28; clone size: -; J gene: TRBJ1-5; CDR3 protein: CASSPPSKPFQPQHF; CDR3 DNA: TGTGCCAGCAGTCCCCCATCGAAGCCCTTTCAGCCCCAGCATTTT
D gene: -; V gene: TRBV10-3; clone size: -; J gene: TRBJ2-7; CDR3 protein: CAISKALREQYF; CDR3 DNA: TGTGCCATCAGTAAGGCGCTGAGGGAGCAGTACTTC
D gene: TRBD1; V gene: TRBV6-1; clone size: -; J gene: TRBJ2-5; CDR3 protein: CASSEEVPGTGGETQYF; CDR3 DNA: TGTGCCAGCAGTGAAGAGGTACCAGGGACAGGCGGAGAGACCCAGTACTTC
D gene: -; V gene: TRBV5-6; clone size: -; J gene: TRBJ1-2; CDR3 protein: CASSLGTRNGYTF; CDR3 DNA: TGTGCCAGCAGCTTAGGGACAAGGAATGGCTACACCTTC
D gene: TRBD1; V gene: TRBV7-2; clone size: once; J gene: TRBJ2-7; CDR3 protein: CASTPGGSVTYEQYF; CDR3 DNA: TGTGCCAGCACTCCAGGGGGCTCTGTCACCTACGAGCAGTACTTC
D gene: -; V gene: TRBV19; clone size: few; J gene: TRBJ1-5; CDR3 protein: CASSMRQGLGNQPQHF; CDR3 DNA: TGTGCCAGTAGTATGCGCCAGGGGCTTGGCAATCAGCCCCAGCATTTT
D gene: -; V gene: TRBV28; clone size: -; J gene: TRBJ1-1; CDR3 protein: CANRGVGGEAFF; CDR3 DNA: TGTGCCAACCGAGGAGTTGGAGGTGAAGCTTTCTTT
D gene: TRBD1; V gene: TRBV20-1; clone size: -; J gene: TRBJ1-6; CDR3 protein: CSAAGQGSLHF; CDR3 DNA: TGCAGTGCTGCAGGACAGGGGTCCCTCCACTTT
D gene: -; V gene: TRBV5-8; clone size: -; J gene: TRBJ2-7; CDR3 protein: CASSPIGGQGVSYEQYF; CDR3 DNA: TGTGCCAGCAGCCCCATAGGGGGGCAGGGGGTTTCCTACGAGCAGTACTTC
D gene: -; V gene: TRBV7-9; clone size: -; J gene: TRBJ1-3; CDR3 protein: CASTLGLSGNTIYF; CDR3 DNA: TGTGCCAGCACCTTGGGACTCTCTGGAAACACCATATATTTT
D gene: -; V gene: TRBV2; clone size: -; J gene: TRBJ2-1; CDR3 protein: CASSERGPWDEQFF; CDR3 DNA: TGTGCCAGCAGTGAAAGGGGCCCCTGGGATGAGCAGTTCTTC
D gene: -; V gene: TRBV5-1; clone size: -; J gene: TRBJ2-1; CDR3 protein: CASTTGAGATYNEQFF; CDR3 DNA: TGCGCCAGCACTACCGGGGCGGGGGCCACTTACAATGAGCAGTTCTTC
D gene: TRBD1; V gene: TRBV18; clone size: once; J gene: TRBJ1-1; CDR3 protein: CASSPNQGEMSTEAFF; CDR3 DNA: TGTGCCAGCTCACCAAACCAGGGGGAGATGAGTACTGAAGCTTTCTTT
D gene: -; V gene: TRBV3-1/TRBV3-2; clone size: -; J gene: TRBJ2-5; CDR3 protein: CASTSPRETQYF; CDR3 DNA: TGTGCCAGCACCTCCCCCCGGGAGACCCAGTACTTC
D gene: TRBD2; V gene: TRBV18; clone size: -; J gene: TRBJ2-2; CDR3 protein: CASSPRELAGPTGELFF; CDR3 DNA: TGTGCCAGCTCACCACGTGAACTAGCGGGTCCCACCGGGGAGCTGTTTTTT
D gene: TRBD2; V gene: TRBV2; clone size: -; J gene: TRBJ2-3; CDR3 protein: CASSRPSQRGSTDTQYF; CDR3 DNA: TGTGCCAGCAGTCGGCCTTCTCAGCGGGGGAGCACAGATACGCAGTATTTT
D gene: TRBD1; V gene: TRBV6-5; clone size: -; J gene: TRBJ1-2; CDR3 protein: CASRAGQGNYGYTF; CDR3 DNA: TGTGCCAGCAGGGCGGGACAGGGAAACTATGGCTACACCTTC
D gene: TRBD2; V gene: TRBV5-4; clone size: -; J gene: TRBJ2-5; CDR3 protein: CASSSGLAEGDQYF; CDR3 DNA: TGTGCCAGCAGCTCCGGACTAGCGGAGGGAGACCAGTACTTC
D gene: TRBD1; V gene: TRBV6-1; clone size: -; J gene: TRBJ1-2; CDR3 protein: CASSEAGTGTLGYTF; CDR3 DNA: TGTGCCAGCAGTGAAGCGGGGACAGGGACCCTTGGCTACACCTTC
D gene: TRBD1; V gene: TRBV5-1; clone size: -; J gene: TRBJ2-1; CDR3 protein: CASSLATGTGNYNEQFF; CDR3 DNA: TGCGCCAGCAGCTTGGCCACCGGGACAGGGAACTACAATGAGCAGTTCTTC
D gene: TRBD1; V gene: TRBV13; clone size: few; J gene: TRBJ1-4; CDR3 protein: CASSSGDSAFEKLFF; CDR3 DNA: TGTGCCAGCAGCTCCGGGGACAGCGCTTTTGAAAAACTGTTTTTT
D gene: -; V gene: TRBV24-1; clone size: -; J gene: TRBJ2-3; CDR3 protein: CATSDLNTQYF; CDR3 DNA: TGTGCCACCAGTGACCTTAATACGCAGTATTTT